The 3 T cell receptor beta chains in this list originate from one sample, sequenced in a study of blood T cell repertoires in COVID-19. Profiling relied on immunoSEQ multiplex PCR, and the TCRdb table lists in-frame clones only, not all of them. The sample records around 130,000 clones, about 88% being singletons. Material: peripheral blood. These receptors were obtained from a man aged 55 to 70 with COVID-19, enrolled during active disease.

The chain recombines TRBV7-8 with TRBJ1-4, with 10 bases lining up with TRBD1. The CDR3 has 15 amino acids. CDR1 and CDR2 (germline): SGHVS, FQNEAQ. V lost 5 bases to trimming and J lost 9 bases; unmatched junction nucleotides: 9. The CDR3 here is CASSLSGTGEKKLFF. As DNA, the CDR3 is TGTGCCAGCAGCCTGTCCGGGACAGGGGAAAAAAAACTGTTTTTT.

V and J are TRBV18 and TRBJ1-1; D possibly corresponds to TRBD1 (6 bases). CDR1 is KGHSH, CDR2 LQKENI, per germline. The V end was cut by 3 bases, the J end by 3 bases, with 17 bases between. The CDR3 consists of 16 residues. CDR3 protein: CASSPRAGAGHTEAFF. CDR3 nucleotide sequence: TGTGCCAGCTCACCTCGGGCGGGGGCAGGGCACACTGAAGCTTTCTTT.

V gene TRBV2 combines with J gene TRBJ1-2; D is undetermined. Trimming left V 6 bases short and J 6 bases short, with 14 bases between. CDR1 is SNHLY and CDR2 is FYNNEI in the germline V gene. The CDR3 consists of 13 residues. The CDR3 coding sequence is TGTGCCAGCAGCGCCAACCCACTCGATGGCTACACCTTC. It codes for CASSANPLDGYTF. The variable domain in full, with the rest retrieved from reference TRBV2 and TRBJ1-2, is EPEVTQTPSHQVTQMGQEVILRCVPISNHLYFYWYRQILGQKVEFLVSFYNNEISEKSEIFDDQFSVERPDGSNFTLKIRSTKLEDSAMYFCASSANPLDGYTFGSGTRLTVV.